This T cell receptor beta chain was retrieved from a study of OX40 agonist ivuxolimab in advanced cancers. Whole-study results and caveats: Among T cells, CD8+ cells averaged more expanded clones than CD4+ cells.

Autoimmune disease history or systemic immunosuppression barred patients. With baseline, cycle 4 day 1, and cycle 7 day 1 as timepoints, blood was sampled. With respect to this clone: Its antigen remains unknown.

Germline V gene lookup returns CDR1 GTSNPN and CDR2 SVGIG (reference sequence). The length of the CDR3 is 14 residues. Trimming took 1 base from V and 6 from J, leaving 14 bases between them. Only in-frame clones appear in the TCRdb table, and some are missing; sequencing was by immunoSEQ multiplex PCR. The sample includes under 60,000 clones, roughly 80% of them seen just once. The TCR comes from an adult with an advanced solid tumor such as melanoma, head and neck, liver or kidney cancer. The sequencing used CD4+ or CD8+ T cells sorted from blood, collected in a trial of the OX40 agonist ivuxolimab. This chain connects TRBV30 to TRBJ2-3, with D maybe TRBD1 (6 bases). The CDR3 is CAWSGGQLGDTQYF. DNA of the CDR3: TGTGCCTGGAGTGGAGGACAGCTGGGGGATACGCAGTATTTT.